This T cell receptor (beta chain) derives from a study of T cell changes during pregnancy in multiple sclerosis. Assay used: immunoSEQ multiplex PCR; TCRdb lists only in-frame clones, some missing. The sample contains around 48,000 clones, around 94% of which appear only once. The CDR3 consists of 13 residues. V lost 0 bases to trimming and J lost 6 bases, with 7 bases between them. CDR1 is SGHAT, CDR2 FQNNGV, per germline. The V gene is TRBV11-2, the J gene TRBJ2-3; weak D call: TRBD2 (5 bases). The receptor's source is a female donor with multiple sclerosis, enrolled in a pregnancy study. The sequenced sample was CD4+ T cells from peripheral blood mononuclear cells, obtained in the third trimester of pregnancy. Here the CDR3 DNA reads TGTGCCAGCAGCTTAGATAGAGGGGATACGCAGTATTTT. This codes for CASSLDRGDTQYF.